One sample yielded the 15 T cell receptor beta chains listed below, sequenced in a study of monozygotic twins with cystic fibrosis. The assay was immunoSEQ multiplex PCR, and TCRdb's table has in-frame clones only and misses some. The sample carries some 30,000 clones, 92% recorded once. Sequenced material: blood. These TCRs come from a girl aged 2 to 9 with cystic fibrosis.

The chain employs TRBV13 and TRBJ1-2; 9 bases align to TRBD1. The germline V gene has CDR1 PRHDT and CDR2 FYEKMQ (reference sequence). The V segment lost 3 bases and the J segment 5 bases; nucleotides outside the gene matches: 16. CDR3 length equals 18 residues. The CDR3 loop is CASSFRPQTGGTLYGYTF. Written as DNA, the CDR3 is TGTGCCAGCAGCTTCCGTCCTCAGACAGGGGGGACTCTATATGGCTACACCTTC.

The chain carries TRBV7-2 and TRBJ2-3; TRBD2 matches at 10 bases. This CDR3 spans 16 amino acids. The junction had 7 bases not matched to a gene; V was cut back by 3 bases and J by 4 bases. Germline V gives CDR1 SGHTA, CDR2 FQGNSA. As DNA, the CDR3 is TGTGCCAGCAGCTTGCCAGCGGGAGGGGGGGCAGATACGCAGTATTTT. It translates to CASSLPAGGGADTQYF.

The CDR3 sequence: CASGEVGGYTF. In DNA form, the CDR3 reads TGTGCCAGCGGTGAAGTCGGTGGCTACACCTTC. V usage is TRBV6-5 and J usage is TRBJ1-2; the D is unclear. CDR3 size: 11 residues. Germline CDR1 reads MNHEY; CDR2 reads SVGAGI. V was pared by 8 bases and J by 7 bases, with 11 bases between.

The chain couples TRBV27 to TRBJ2-1; a possible D gene is TRBD2 (6 bases). V was trimmed by 0 bases and J by 2 bases, leaving 14 bases between them. CDR1 is MNHEY, CDR2 SMNVEV, per germline (reference sequence). The CDR3 spans 17 residues. The CDR3 nucleotides read TGTGCCAGCAGTTTATCGTCCCCGCCGGGGGCCTACAATGAGCAGTTCTTC. This sequence encodes CASSLSSPPGAYNEQFF.

The chain has TRBV27 and TRBJ1-2; D remains ambiguous. Trimming removed 5 bases from V and 10 bases from J, with 20 bases in between. Germline loops: CDR1 MNHEY, CDR2 SMNVEV (reference sequence). The CDR3 spans 14 residues. The CDR3 here is CASSPRLGNFIYTF. The CDR3 DNA sequence: TGTGCCAGCAGTCCCCGCCTGGGCAACTTTATCTACACCTTC.

J is TRBJ2-3 and V is TRBV5-4; possibly TRBD2 for D (6 bases). Germline loops: CDR1 SGHNT, CDR2 YYREEE (reference sequence). The V end was cut by 0 bases, the J end by 3 bases, with 8 bases between. The CDR3 length is 14 residues. CDR3 amino acids: CASSLAGETDTQYF. The CDR3 DNA reads TGTGCCAGCAGCTTGGCGGGGGAAACAGATACGCAGTATTTT.

This clone was picked up one time. J is TRBJ2-7 and V is TRBV20-1, with D maybe TRBD2 (6 bases). Germline V gene sequence: CDR1 DFQATT, CDR2 SNEGSKA (reference sequence). Trimming removed 6 bases from V and 5 bases from J, with 11 bases in between. This CDR3 region has 11 residues. Written as DNA, the CDR3 is TGCAGTGCGGCAGGGAGGAACGAGCAGTACTTC. It is translated as CSAAGRNEQYF.

J is TRBJ1-2 and V is TRBV19, with D possibly TRBD1 on 6 matching bases. Germline assignment: CDR1 LNHDA and CDR2 SQIVND (reference sequence). The CDR3 is made up of 14 amino acids. Trimming took 7 bases from V and 3 from J, leaving 15 bases between them. The CDR3 here is CASTRTEGYYGYTF. CDR3 bases: TGTGCCAGTACCAGGACAGAGGGGTACTATGGCTACACCTTC.

V is TRBV6-1 and J is TRBJ2-5; perhaps TRBD1 as D (6 bases). V gave up 11 bases and J gave up 2 bases, with 15 bases separating them. Germline values: CDR1 MNHNS, CDR2 SASEGT. The CDR3 length is 13 residues. The CDR3 sequence: CASKRGGQETQYF. CDR3 nucleotides: TGTGCCTCAAAGAGAGGGGGACAAGAGACCCAGTACTTC.

The rearrangement joins TRBV7-9 to TRBJ1-1; a weak D match, TRBD1 (5 bases). CDR3 length equals 13 residues. V lost 1 base to trimming and J lost 4 bases, with 7 bases between them. In germline, CDR1 is SEHNR, CDR2 FQNEAQ (reference sequence). CDR3 sequence: CASSLGQTTEAFF. CDR3 bases: TGTGCCAGCAGCTTAGGACAGACCACTGAAGCTTTCTTT.

The J gene is TRBJ2-7, the V gene TRBV5-1; TRBD1 matches at 7 bases. V shed 0 bases and J 9 bases; nucleotides not matched to a gene: 12. The germline V gene has CDR1 SGHRS and CDR2 YFSETQ. There are 15 residues in the CDR3. The CDR3 is CASSLAGTDMNGQYF. For the CDR3, the DNA is TGCGCCAGCAGCTTGGCCGGGACAGATATGAACGGGCAGTACTTC.

The CDR3 loop is CAIILVTGSTEAFF. CDR3 sequence (DNA): TGTGCCATCATTTTGGTTACAGGGAGCACTGAAGCTTTCTTT. This chain connects TRBV10-3 to TRBJ1-1, with TRBD1 as a possible D gene (6 bases). The CDR3 loop spans 14 amino acids. Between the trimmed V and J ends, which lost 7 bases and 4 bases, there was a span of 16 bases. CDR1 and CDR2 (germline): ENHRY, SYGVKD.

V gene TRBV4-2 combines with J gene TRBJ1-4, with a possible D match to TRBD1 (6 bases). The CDR3 covers 16 residues. Germline CDR1 LGHNA, CDR2 YNFKEQ. V gave up 0 bases and J gave up 4 bases, with 12 bases separating them. CDR3 loop: CASSQERGAGNEKLFF. As DNA, the CDR3 is TGTGCCAGCAGCCAAGAGAGGGGGGCGGGTAATGAAAAACTGTTTTTT.

The V and J genes are TRBV7-9 and TRBJ2-5; perhaps TRBD1 as D (6 bases). V shed 5 bases and J shed 9 bases, with 10 bases lying between them. Germline V gene sequence: CDR1 SEHNR, CDR2 FQNEAQ (reference sequence). The CDR3 contains 11 residues. The CDR3 DNA is TGTGCCAGCAGCGTACAGGGTTCCCAGTACTTC. Translated: CASSVQGSQYF.

This chain connects TRBV19 to TRBJ2-1; D not certain. The CDR3 has 14 residues. Germline CDR1 and CDR2: LNHDA and SQIVND (reference sequence). Trimming cost V 8 bases and J 8 bases, with 19 bases left between them. The CDR3 DNA sequence: TGTGCCAGTGTCGGTCTTGGGGTGTCCGATGAGCAGTTCTTC. Translated: CASVGLGVSDEQFF.